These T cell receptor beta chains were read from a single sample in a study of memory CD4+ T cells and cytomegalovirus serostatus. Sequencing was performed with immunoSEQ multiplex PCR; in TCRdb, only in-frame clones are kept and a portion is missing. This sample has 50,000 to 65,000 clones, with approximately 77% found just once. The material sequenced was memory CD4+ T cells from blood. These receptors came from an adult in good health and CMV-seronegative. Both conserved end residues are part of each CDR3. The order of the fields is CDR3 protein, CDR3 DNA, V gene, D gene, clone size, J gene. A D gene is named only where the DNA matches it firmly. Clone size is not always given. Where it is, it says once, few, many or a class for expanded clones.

cdr3_aa: CASSSRVVTGENTEAFF
cdr3_nt: TGTGCCAGCTCATCGCGGGTGGTGACAGGGGAGAACACTGAAGCTTTCTTT
v_call: TRBV18
d_call: TRBD1
clone_size: NA
j_call: TRBJ1-1

cdr3_aa: CASSPLNTGELFF
cdr3_nt: TGTGCCAGCTCACCATTGAACACCGGGGAGCTGTTTTTT
v_call: TRBV18
d_call: NA
clone_size: NA
j_call: TRBJ2-2

cdr3_aa: CASSPYDRGKSYEQYF
cdr3_nt: TGTGCCAGCAGCCCTTACGACAGGGGAAAGTCCTACGAGCAGTACTTC
v_call: TRBV7-9
d_call: TRBD1
clone_size: NA
j_call: TRBJ2-7

cdr3_aa: CASSDGTGLYGYTF
cdr3_nt: TGTGCCAGCAGTGACGGGACAGGGCTCTATGGCTACACCTTC
v_call: TRBV6-1
d_call: TRBD1
clone_size: NA
j_call: TRBJ1-2

cdr3_aa: CASSNDRDFQPQHF
cdr3_nt: TGTGCCAGCAGTAATGACAGGGACTTCCAGCCCCAGCATTTT
v_call: TRBV7-9
d_call: TRBD1
clone_size: NA
j_call: TRBJ1-5

cdr3_aa: CASSPPAGNQETQYF
cdr3_nt: TGTGCCAGCAGCCCCCCCGCAGGGAACCAAGAGACCCAGTACTTC
v_call: TRBV28
d_call: NA
clone_size: once
j_call: TRBJ2-5

cdr3_aa: CASSLRQGKSEQYF
cdr3_nt: TGCGCCAGCAGCTTGCGGCAGGGGAAAAGCGAGCAGTACTTC
v_call: TRBV5-1
d_call: NA
clone_size: few
j_call: TRBJ2-7

cdr3_aa: CAWSQRSTGELFF
cdr3_nt: TGTGCCTGGAGTCAACGGTCCACCGGGGAGCTGTTTTTT
v_call: TRBV30
d_call: NA
clone_size: NA
j_call: TRBJ2-2

cdr3_aa: CASSVGLAGTGELFF
cdr3_nt: TGTGCCAGCAGTGTAGGTCTCGCCGGGACCGGGGAGCTGTTTTTT
v_call: TRBV6-1
d_call: NA
clone_size: NA
j_call: TRBJ2-2

cdr3_aa: CAIRSGTGGFYGYTF
cdr3_nt: TGTGCCATTCGTTCGGGGACAGGGGGGTTCTATGGCTACACCTTC
v_call: TRBV6-1
d_call: TRBD1
clone_size: NA
j_call: TRBJ1-2

cdr3_aa: CASSLGGARGYGYTF
cdr3_nt: TGTGCCAGCAGTTTGGGAGGGGCGCGAGGCTATGGCTACACCTTC
v_call: TRBV27
d_call: NA
clone_size: NA
j_call: TRBJ1-2